This TCR beta chain is drawn from a study of shared clonotypes between healthy human individuals. Clones were read by immunoSEQ multiplex PCR, and TCRdb kept only the in-frame ones, dropping some. The table shows around 510,000 clones, with more than 95% occurring only once. Sequencing was done on a sample of naive CD4+ T cells sorted from blood. Subset here: CD45RA+ positively selected. The receptor was isolated from a woman aged 25 to 39 in good health.

The CDR3, as DNA: TGTGCCAGCAGCTTAGCGGGACAATCACCCCTCCACTTT. As protein: CASSLAGQSPLHF. The rearrangement uses TRBV7-9 and TRBJ1-6, with D perhaps matching TRBD1 (6 bases). The length of the CDR3 is 13 residues. V dropped 0 bases and J dropped 10 bases, with 7 bases sitting between them. Germline V CDR1 and CDR2: SEHNR, FQNEAQ (reference sequence).